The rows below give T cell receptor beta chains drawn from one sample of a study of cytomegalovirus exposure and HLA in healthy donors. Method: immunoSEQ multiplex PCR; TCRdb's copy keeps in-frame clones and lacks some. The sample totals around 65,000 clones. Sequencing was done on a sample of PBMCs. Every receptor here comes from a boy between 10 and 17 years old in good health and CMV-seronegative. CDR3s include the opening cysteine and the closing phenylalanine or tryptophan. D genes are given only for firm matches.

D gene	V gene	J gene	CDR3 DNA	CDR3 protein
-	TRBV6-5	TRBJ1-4	TGTGCCAGCAGTTACCAATCGGGAGCAACTAATGAAAAACTGTTTTTT	CASSYQSGATNEKLFF
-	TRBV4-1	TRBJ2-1	TGCGCCAGCAGCCAACCTGGGCCCTACAATGAGCAGTTCTTC	CASSQPGPYNEQFF
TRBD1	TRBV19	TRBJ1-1	TGTGCCAGTAGTTGGACAGGCAACACTGAAGCTTTCTTT	CASSWTGNTEAFF
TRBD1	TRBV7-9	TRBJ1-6	TGTGCCAGCAGCCCACCCGTCCGTGGGACAGTGTGGAATTCACCCCTCCACTTT	CASSPPVRGTVWNSPLHF
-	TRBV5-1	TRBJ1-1	TGCGCCAGCACCTCCGGCGGTTTGAAAACTGAAGCTTTCTTT	CASTSGGLKTEAFF
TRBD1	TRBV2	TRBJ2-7	TGTGCCAGCAGTGAGACTAATGACAGGGGTTACGAGCAGTACTTC	CASSETNDRGYEQYF
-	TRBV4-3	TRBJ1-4	TGCGCCAGCAGCCCGGACAGAGATGAAAAACTGTTTTTT	CASSPDRDEKLFF
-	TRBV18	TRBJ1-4	TGTGCCAGCTCACCACCAGCTATTGAAAAACTGTTTTTT	CASSPPAIEKLFF
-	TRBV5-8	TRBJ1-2	TGTGCCAGCAGCGTCCAGGGCCCTATCGGCTACACCTTC	CASSVQGPIGYTF
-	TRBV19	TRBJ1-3	TGTGCCAGTACCCAGCAGGAGGGGTCTGGAAACACCATATATTTT	CASTQQEGSGNTIYF
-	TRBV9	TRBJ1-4	TGTGCCAGCAGCGCAGACCTCTACAGTGCAACTAATGAAAAACTGTTTTTT	CASSADLYSATNEKLFF
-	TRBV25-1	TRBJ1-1	TGTGCCACCACTAAACGGGGATGGAACACTGAAGCTTTCTTT	CATTKRGWNTEAFF
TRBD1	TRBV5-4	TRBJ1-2	TGTGCCAGCAGCCTAGGGGGCAACTATGGCTACACCTTC	CASSLGGNYGYTF
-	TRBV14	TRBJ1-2	TGTGCCAGCAGCCAAAATAGCTGGGGCCACACCTTC	CASSQNSWGHTF
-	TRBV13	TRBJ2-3	TGTGCCAGCAGCTTACGTCCAGGGGAAGATACGCAGTATTTT	CASSLRPGEDTQYF
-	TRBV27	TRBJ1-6	TGTGCCAGCAGTTTCGCGGGGCACTCCTATAATTCACCCCTCCACTTT	CASSFAGHSYNSPLHF
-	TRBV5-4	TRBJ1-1	TGTGCCAGCAGCTACACAGAGAACACTGAAGCTTTCTTT	CASSYTENTEAFF
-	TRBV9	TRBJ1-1	TGTGCCAGCAGCGTAGGACAGGACACTGAAGCTTTCTTT	CASSVGQDTEAFF
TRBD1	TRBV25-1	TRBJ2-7	TGTGCCAGCAGTGAGGGACAGGGCGGTTCCGAGCAGTACTTC	CASSEGQGGSEQYF
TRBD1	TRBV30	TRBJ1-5	TGTGCCTGGAGTGGCCGGACAGGCGGCGGTATAGGGGGCAATCAGCCCCAGCATTTT	CAWSGRTGGGIGGNQPQHF
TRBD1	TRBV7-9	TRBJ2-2	TGTGCCAGCAGACATCCGGGACAGCCTACCGGGGAGCTGTTTTTT	CASRHPGQPTGELFF
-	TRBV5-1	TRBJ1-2	TGCGCCAGCAGCCCAGCGGGGCCAGGAGGCAGCTATGGCTACACCTTC	CASSPAGPGGSYGYTF
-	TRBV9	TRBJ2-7	TGTGCCAGCAGCGTGGCCCTTTCGGAGGTCCATAAGCAGTACTTC	CASSVALSEVHKQYF
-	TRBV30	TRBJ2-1	TGTGCCTGGGGGGGCTACAGCTCCTACAATGAGCAGTTCTTC	CAWGGYSSYNEQFF
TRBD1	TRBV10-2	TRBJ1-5	TGCGCCAGCAGTGAGACATCCGGGACAGGATTTCAGCCCCAGCATTTT	CASSETSGTGFQPQHF
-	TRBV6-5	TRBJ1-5	TGTGCCAGCAGTTACGGGCGGCCGGGGAGCAATCAGCCCCAGCATTTT	CASSYGRPGSNQPQHF
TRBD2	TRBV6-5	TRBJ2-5	TGTGCCAGCAGGGGACTAGCGGAGACTCAAGAGACCCAGTACTTC	CASRGLAETQETQYF
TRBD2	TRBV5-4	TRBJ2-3	TGTGCCAGCAGCTTGGGGACTAGCGACACAGATACGCAGTATTTT	CASSLGTSDTDTQYF
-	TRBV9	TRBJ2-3	TGTGCCAGCAGCCCCCAGGGAGGGGGTACAGATACGCAGTATTTT	CASSPQGGGTDTQYF
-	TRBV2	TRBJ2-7	TGTGCCAGCCGGGCATTGGGGGTGGAGAGGGAGGACGAGCAGTACTTC	CASRALGVEREDEQYF
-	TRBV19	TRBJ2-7	TGTGCCAGTAGTCCAAATTCCTACGAGCAGTACTTC	CASSPNSYEQYF
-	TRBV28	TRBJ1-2	TGTGCCAGCAGCCTTAAGGGGGGGTTAGGTGGCTACACCTTC	CASSLKGGLGGYTF
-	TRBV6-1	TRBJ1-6	TGTGCCAGCAGCGAAGTACCTAGTAATTCACCCCTCCACTTT	CASSEVPSNSPLHF
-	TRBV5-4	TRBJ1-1	TGTGCCAGCAGAGTAGGGGGGAACACTGAAGCTTTCTTT	CASRVGGNTEAFF
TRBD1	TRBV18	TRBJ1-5	TGTGCCAGCTCACTAGAAGACAGGGCTCAGCCCCAGCATTTT	CASSLEDRAQPQHF
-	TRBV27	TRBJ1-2	TGTGCCAGCAGTGAAGGACTCGTACCCTCCTATGGCTACACCTTC	CASSEGLVPSYGYTF
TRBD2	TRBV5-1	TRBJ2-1	TGCGCCAGCAGCCTGGGACTAGCGGGAGTTGTGGGCAATGAGCAGTTCTTC	CASSLGLAGVVGNEQFF
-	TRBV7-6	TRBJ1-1	TGTGCCAGCAGCTTAACCCTACGACAGAGCACCATGAACACTGAAGCTTTCTTT	CASSLTLRQSTMNTEAFF
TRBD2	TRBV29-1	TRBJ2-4	TGCAGCGTTGAAGAAGGGACTAGCGGGGTCGGCATTCAGTACTTC	CSVEEGTSGVGIQYF
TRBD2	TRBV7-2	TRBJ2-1	TGTGCCAGCAGCCCCCCGGGACTAGCGGTTACGAATGAGCAGTTCTTC	CASSPPGLAVTNEQFF
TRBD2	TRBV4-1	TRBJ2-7	TGCGCCAGCAGCCAAGCGGGCGGGAGGGCTACCTACGAGCAGTACTTC	CASSQAGGRATYEQYF
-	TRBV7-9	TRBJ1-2	TGTGCCAGCACCAAAGCTAGCGGGGGAGACTATGGCTACACCTTC	CASTKASGGDYGYTF
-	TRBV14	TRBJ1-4	TGTGCCAGCAGCCTCAGGGAGGGGTATGAAAAACTGTTTTTT	CASSLREGYEKLFF
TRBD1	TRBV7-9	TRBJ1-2	TGTGCCAGCAGCTCCTCGGACAGGGGGAATGGCTACACCTTC	CASSSSDRGNGYTF
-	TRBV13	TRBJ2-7	TGTGCCAGCAGCCCGACGACAGGTCACTCCTACGAGCAGTACTTC	CASSPTTGHSYEQYF
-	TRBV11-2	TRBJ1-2	TGTGCCAGCAGCTTAGGACAGGTTTATGGCTACACCTTC	CASSLGQVYGYTF
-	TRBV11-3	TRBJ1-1	TGTGCCAGCAGCCCAGAGCCGGAGACTGAAGCTTTCTTT	CASSPEPETEAFF
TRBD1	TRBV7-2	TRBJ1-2	TGTGCCAGCAGCATTCCCGGGACAGTGGGTGGCTACACCTTC	CASSIPGTVGGYTF
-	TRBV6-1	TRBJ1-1	TGTGCCAGCCACCGACGGACAGCAAACACTGAAGCTTTCTTT	CASHRRTANTEAFF
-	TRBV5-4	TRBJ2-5	TGTGCCAGCAGCTTGGTAGGAGGACCGAACCAAGAGACCCAGTACTTC	CASSLVGGPNQETQYF
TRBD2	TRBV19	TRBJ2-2	TGTGCCAGTAGTATAGGTCCCTGGGGTAGCGGGGGGGCCAGGGACACCGGGGAGCTGTTTTTT	CASSIGPWGSGGARDTGELFF
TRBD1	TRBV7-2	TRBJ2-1	TGTGCCAGCAGCTTAGGGGGGACAGGATGGCCTAATGAGCAGTTCTTC	CASSLGGTGWPNEQFF
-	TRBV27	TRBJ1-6	TGTGCCAGCAGCACCGCAGCGGGCGGCTTTTATAATTCACCCCTCCACTTT	CASSTAAGGFYNSPLHF
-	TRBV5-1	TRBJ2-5	TGCGCCAGCAGCTTCGAAGAGACCCAGTACTTC	CASSFEETQYF
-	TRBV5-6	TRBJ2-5	TGTGCCAGCAGCTTGGGGGACTGGAAGCAAGAGACCCAGTACTTC	CASSLGDWKQETQYF